The 28 T cell receptor beta chains presented below share a single source sample, sequenced in a study of PD-1 blockade in classical Hodgkin lymphoma (dated by TCRdb to the early 2020s). Reading the label with the study, this specimen's time point is: cycle 4 day 1 (C4D1), after five to seven weeks of nivolumab. Every trial patient had relapsed after autologous stem cell transplantation, and cohorts A, B and C differed in prior brentuximab vedotin exposure. Library construction relied on the immunoSEQ multiplex PCR assay. TCRdb took over this immuneACCESS table, retaining in-frame rearrangements with V and J assigned. Such tables are incomplete; in checked studies, under half of the missing clones stem from an unresolved V gene, and the remainder is unexplained. The sample table holds about 44,000 clones, of which 55% to 80% were seen once. The ten largest clones represent about 3.1% of the sample.

Here the sequenced sample was peripheral blood mononuclear cells (PBMCs), taken before the fourth cycle of nivolumab. These receptors were taken from a human donor with classical Hodgkin lymphoma.

Concerning this clone: Other DNA sequences in this specimen translate into the identical CDR3. The chain is built from TRBV14 and TRBJ2-3, with no clear D. The CDR3 contains 11 residues. V shed 3 bases and J shed 2 bases, with 0 bases lying between them. Germline V lookup: CDR1 SGHDN, CDR2 FVKESK. CDR3 residues: CASSHTDTQYF. The CDR3 nucleotides read TGTGCCAGCAGCCACACAGATACGCAGTATTTT.

The chain couples TRBV30 to TRBJ2-2; 7 positions agree with TRBD2. This CDR3 spans 15 amino acids. Germline V CDR1 and CDR2: GTSNPN, SVGIG (reference sequence). Losses at the gene ends were 4 bases for V and 0 bases for J; bases not matched to a gene: 5. The CDR3 reads CAWIRGSSNTGELFF. CDR3 nucleotides: TGTGCCTGGATTCGCGGGAGCTCGAACACCGGGGAGCTGTTTTTT.

The V and J genes are TRBV19 and TRBJ1-1; tentative D call: TRBD1 (5 bases). CDR1 and CDR2 (germline): LNHDA, SQIVND (reference sequence). V was clipped by 3 bases and J by 1 base, with 6 bases between them. The CDR3 has 13 amino acids. The CDR3 is CASSIRENTEAFF. The CDR3 DNA follows: TGTGCCAGTAGTATCAGGGAGAACACTGAAGCTTTCTTT.

This chain links TRBV7-2 with TRBJ2-7; a possible D gene is TRBD2 (6 bases). Germline values: CDR1 SGHTA, CDR2 FQGNSA. Trimming took off 2 bases at V and 4 bases at J, with 6 bases between the two ends. This CDR3 region has 12 residues. This chain's CDR3 is CASSLRGYEQYF. CDR3 sequence (DNA): TGTGCCAGCAGCTTACGGGGGTACGAGCAGTACTTC.

This clone was detected many times. V and J are TRBV19 and TRBJ1-4; TRBD1 aligns across 8 bases. The CDR3 extends over 15 amino acids. V lost 5 bases and J lost 3; bases outside the gene matches: 5. CDR1 and CDR2 (germline): LNHDA, SQIVND (reference sequence). CDR3 sequence reads: CASSGGQGANEKLFF. The CDR3 bases are TGTGCCAGTAGTGGTGGACAGGGCGCTAATGAAAAACTGTTTTTT.

J is TRBJ1-6 and V is TRBV6-1; the D is unclear. Germline CDR1 reads MNHNS; CDR2 reads SASEGT. The CDR3 contains 16 residues. With 2 bases removed from V and 3 bases from J, the gap between germline ends came to 11 bases. CDR3 region: CASSEQRVYYNSPLHF. CDR3 nucleotides: TGTGCCAGCAGTGAACAAAGGGTGTACTATAATTCACCCCTCCACTTT.

This clone was seen more than once but under ten times. V is TRBV6-1 and J is TRBJ1-1; a weak D match, TRBD1 (6 bases). The V and J ends lost 1 base and 4 bases respectively, with 13 bases between them. The CDR3 has 15 residues. In germline, CDR1 is MNHNS, CDR2 SASEGT. CDR3 region: CASSEEGEISTEAFF. The CDR3 DNA sequence: TGTGCCAGCAGTGAAGAGGGGGAGATTAGCACTGAAGCTTTCTTT.

This rearrangement joins TRBV7-2 to TRBJ1-5; D gene ambiguous. The CDR3 has 12 amino acids. Trimming removed 5 bases from V and 9 bases from J, with 11 bases in between. Germline CDR1 is SGHTA and CDR2 is FQGNSA. The CDR3 DNA follows: TGTGCCAGCAGCCCGAACGCCATGCCCCAGCATTTT. Translated: CASSPNAMPQHF.

The chain links TRBV2 to TRBJ2-7; TRBD1 matches 8 bases. Germline values: CDR1 SNHLY, CDR2 FYNNEI. The CDR3 spans 13 residues. V lost 6 bases and J lost 1; bases outside the gene matches: 2. In DNA, the CDR3 is TGTGCCAGCAGACACAGGGGGTCCTACGAGCAGTACTTC. It is translated as CASRHRGSYEQYF.

The rearrangement uses TRBV7-2 and TRBJ2-3; 12 bases map to TRBD2. V lost 2 bases and J lost 2; bases outside the gene matches: 8. This CDR3 is 18 amino acids long. CDR1 is SGHTA and CDR2 is FQGNSA in the germline V gene. The CDR3 is CASSLTSGGTGHTDTQYF. CDR3 bases: TGTGCCAGCAGCTTAACTAGCGGGGGGACCGGCCACACAGATACGCAGTATTTT. The variable domain in full, completed from reference TRBV7-2 and TRBJ2-3, reads GAGVSQSPSNKVTEKGKDVELRCDPISGHTALYWYRQSLGQGLEFLIYFQGNSAPDKSGLPSDRFSAERTGGSVSTLTIQRTQQEDSAVYLCASSLTSGGTGHTDTQYFGPGTRLTVL.

Only a few counts were recorded for this clone. The chain has TRBV6-5 and TRBJ1-2; maybe TRBD1 (6 bases). With 6 bases removed from V and 8 bases from J, the gap between germline ends came to 19 bases. CDR1 and CDR2 (germline): MNHEY, SVGAGI. This CDR3 has 14 residues. As DNA, the CDR3 is TGTGCCAGCAGCCGAGTTGACGGGGGCTCGGGCTACACCTTC. Translating it yields CASSRVDGGSGYTF.

The rearrangement joins TRBV2 to TRBJ2-5, with no clear D. Germline lookup yields CDR1 SNHLY and CDR2 FYNNEI. The ends were cut back, 6 bases at V and 1 base at J, with 9 bases in the middle. The CDR3 runs 13 residues. CDR3 amino acids: CASRGVPQETQYF. CDR3 nucleotide sequence: TGTGCCAGCAGGGGCGTCCCCCAAGAGACCCAGTACTTC.

The rearrangement joins TRBV15 to TRBJ2-5; maybe TRBD2 (6 bases). The germline V gene encodes CDR1 LNHNV and CDR2 YYDKDF (reference sequence). V was trimmed by 6 bases and J by 4 bases, leaving 15 bases between them. This CDR3 is built from 14 residues. The CDR3 sequence is CATRRVGGGETQYF. CDR3 in DNA: TGTGCCACCAGACGAGTGGGAGGAGGAGAGACCCAGTACTTC.

The table lists this clone with a few counts. The chain is built from TRBV30 and TRBJ1-1, with TRBD1 as a possible D gene (6 bases). V was cut by 2 bases and J by 5 bases, with 12 bases left in between. The CDR3 covers 13 residues. From germline, CDR1 is GTSNPN and CDR2 SVGIG (reference sequence). The CDR3 loop is CAWSSRGTTEAFF. In DNA form, the CDR3 reads TGTGCCTGGAGTTCAAGGGGGACGACTGAAGCTTTCTTT.

The V gene is TRBV30, the J gene TRBJ2-7, with TRBD2 as a possible D gene (6 bases). The CDR3 has 14 residues. Trimming shortened V by 8 bases and J by 7 bases, and 24 bases separated the two germline ends. CDR1 GTSNPN and CDR2 SVGIG come from the germline V gene (reference sequence). The CDR3, as DNA: TGTGCCCTGTGGATTCGGGCGGGAAACGTAGAGCAGTACTTC. Its translation is CALWIRAGNVEQYF.

The chain carries TRBV6-1 and TRBJ2-3; D is possibly TRBD1 (5 bases). Per the germline V gene, CDR1 is MNHNS and CDR2 is SASEGT. The CDR3 is 18 residues long. V was shortened by 4 bases and J by 0 bases, with 20 bases between the two germline ends. CDR3 sequence (DNA): TGTGCCAGCAGTGGAAAGGGTTCGACAGCGACTAGCACAGATACGCAGTATTTT. It yields the protein CASSGKGSTATSTDTQYF.

This sequence joins TRBV5-6 and TRBJ1-1; 8 nucleotides align to TRBD1. Per germline, CDR1 SGHDT and CDR2 YYEEEE. After removal of 4 bases from V and 0 bases from J, the junction contained 8 bases not matched to a gene. This CDR3 is built from 16 residues. CDR3 nucleotides: TGTGCCAGCAGCGGAGACAGGGGAAGCATGAACACTGAAGCTTTCTTT. This translates into CASSGDRGSMNTEAFF.

This clone has just a few counts. This chain uses TRBV28 with TRBJ2-1; TRBD1 agrees at 9 bases. Looked up from germline, CDR1 is MDHEN and CDR2 is SYDVKM. The V gene end was trimmed by 5 bases and the J gene end by 5 bases; junction bases not matched to a gene: 7. This CDR3 has 15 amino acids. The CDR3: CASSIRDRDDNEQFF. CDR3 bases: TGTGCCAGCAGTATCCGGGACAGGGATGACAATGAGCAGTTCTTC.

V gene TRBV19 combines with J gene TRBJ2-5; D assignment may be TRBD1 or TRBD2 (5 bases each). V lost 2 bases, J lost 1 base, and 8 bases lay in between. This CDR3 region has 14 residues. Per the germline V gene, CDR1 is LNHDA and CDR2 is SQIVND (reference sequence). CDR3 nucleotides: TGTGCCAGTAGTATACCGGGACCCCAAGAGACCCAGTACTTC. Translation: CASSIPGPQETQYF.

The chain links TRBV28 to TRBJ2-7; D may correspond to TRBD1 or TRBD2 (5 bases each). The length of the CDR3 is 14 residues. Germline CDR1 reads MDHEN; CDR2 reads SYDVKM. V lost 1 base and J lost 7, with 14 bases in between. CDR3 nucleotides: TGTGCCAGCAGTTTATTCGGGACCCGGTCGGAGCAGTACTTC. Translating gives CASSLFGTRSEQYF.

The V call is TRBV4-1, the J call TRBJ2-1, with D tentatively TRBD1 (6 bases). Germline V gene lookup returns CDR1 MGHRA and CDR2 YSYEKL. V shed 4 bases and J shed 7 bases, with 14 bases lying between them. There are 14 residues in the CDR3. The CDR3 protein is CASSPGPRGNEQFF. CDR3 nucleotide sequence: TGCGCCAGCAGCCCGGGCCCGAGGGGGAATGAGCAGTTCTTC.

The chain employs TRBV6-5 and TRBJ2-2; the D gene is possibly TRBD2 (5 bases). Germline-derived CDR1 and CDR2 are MNHEY and SVGAGI. This CDR3 comprises 12 residues. V was cut by 5 bases and J by 6 bases, with 7 bases left in between. CDR3 sequence: CASSHGAGELFF. In DNA form, the CDR3 reads TGTGCCAGCAGTCACGGGGCCGGGGAGCTGTTTTTT.

This rearrangement joins TRBV19 to TRBJ2-7, with D possibly being TRBD1 or TRBD2 (5 bases each). The germline gives CDR1 LNHDA, CDR2 SQIVND (reference sequence). V was pared by 5 bases and J by 5 bases, with 25 bases between. This CDR3 has 17 residues. As DNA, the CDR3 is TGTGCCAGTAGTTCTCCTAGAAGTCGTGGGGGTCTCCACGAGCAGTACTTC. It specifies CASSSPRSRGGLHEQYF.

This clone occurred once. The V and J genes are TRBV9 and TRBJ2-7; 7 nucleotides align to TRBD2. CDR3 length: 15 residues. V gave up 2 bases and J gave up 4 bases; unmatched junction bases: 9. CDR1 is SGDLS, CDR2 YYNGEE, per germline. In nucleotides, the CDR3 is TGTGCCAGCAGCGTCCGGGAGGCAGGGTCGTACGAGCAGTACTTC. Encoded protein: CASSVREAGSYEQYF. Together with reference TRBV9 and TRBJ2-7, the CDR3 gives the full variable domain: DSGVTQTPKHLITATGQRVTLRCSPRSGDLSVYWYQQSLDQGLQFLIQYYNGEERAKGNILERFSAQQFPDLHSELNLSSLELGDSALYFCASSVREAGSYEQYFGPGTRLTVT.

The rearrangement links TRBV18 to TRBJ1-5, with a possible D match to TRBD1 (5 bases). The CDR3 extends over 14 amino acids. The V gene lost 6 bases and the J gene lost 9 bases, with 18 bases spanning the gap. Germline lookup yields CDR1 KGHSH and CDR2 LQKENI. The CDR3 loop reads CASSPGGERGPQHF. CDR3 DNA sequence: TGTGCCAGCTCCCCGGGGGGGGAGAGGGGGCCCCAGCATTTT.

The chain recombines TRBV19 with TRBJ1-5; D unresolved. Germline V lookup: CDR1 LNHDA, CDR2 SQIVND (reference sequence). The V end was cut by 3 bases, the J end by 2 bases, with 11 bases between. The CDR3 extends over 15 amino acids. The CDR3 loop is CASSMAAVGNQPQHF. DNA of the CDR3: TGTGCCAGTAGTATGGCAGCAGTTGGCAATCAGCCCCAGCATTTT.

The CDR3 loop is CASSVEGGHGYTF. In nucleotides, the CDR3 is TGTGCCAGCAGCGTAGAGGGAGGGCATGGCTACACCTTC. The chain has TRBV9 and TRBJ1-2; D gene uncertain. The CDR3 runs to 13 residues. Germline CDR1 and CDR2: SGDLS and YYNGEE. V was trimmed by 0 bases and J by 6 bases, leaving 9 bases between them.

The chain is built from TRBV28 and TRBJ1-1, with 7 positions matching TRBD1. Germline V gene data show CDR1 as MDHEN and CDR2 as SYDVKM. With 4 bases clipped from V and 4 bases from J, the junction kept 6 bases outside the gene matches. The CDR3 totals 14 residues. Here the CDR3 reads CASSSHSGGTEAFF. The CDR3 nucleotides read TGTGCCAGCAGTTCCCACTCAGGGGGCACTGAAGCTTTCTTT.